The 9 T cell receptor beta chains below all came from one sample that was sequenced in a study of blood T cell repertoires in COVID-19. The repertoire was sequenced with immunoSEQ multiplex PCR; TCRdb's copy has only in-frame clones and lacks some. The table shows under 400,000 clones, with 90% occurring only once. The specimen was peripheral blood. These receptors came from a man aged 18 to 29 with active or convalescent COVID-19.

This clone was observed a handful of times. This rearrangement joins TRBV19 to TRBJ1-2, with D unresolved. The CDR3 is 14 residues long. The V gene lost 4 bases and the J gene lost 7 bases, with 16 bases spanning the gap. Germline V lookup: CDR1 LNHDA, CDR2 SQIVND (reference sequence). This CDR3 reads CASSTRAGLSGYTF. The DNA of the CDR3 is TGTGCCAGTAGTACTAGGGCAGGACTGAGTGGCTACACCTTC.

The chain employs TRBV27 and TRBJ2-4; 11 nucleotides line up with TRBD2. This CDR3 spans 13 amino acids. After removal of 6 bases from V and 6 bases from J, the junction contained 1 base not matched to a gene. Germline V CDR1 and CDR2: MNHEY, SMNVEV (reference sequence). CDR3 nucleotide sequence: TGTGCCAGCAGCCTAGCGGGGGGAAACATTCAGTACTTC. It encodes CASSLAGGNIQYF.

The chain combines TRBV29-1 with TRBJ2-1; D possibly corresponds to TRBD1 (6 bases). Trimming took off 3 bases at V and 5 bases at J, with 14 bases between the two ends. Germline V lookup: CDR1 SQVTM, CDR2 ANQGSEA. The CDR3 sequence is 14 residues long. The CDR3 DNA follows: TGCAGCGTTGATGCGTCGGACAGAAACAATGAGCAGTTCTTC. It codes for CSVDASDRNNEQFF.

CDR3 coding DNA: TGTGCCAGCAGTTACGAGGGAACTGGCTACACCTTC. Translating it yields CASSYEGTGYTF. The rearrangement joins TRBV6-5 to TRBJ1-2; no definite D call. V was shortened by 2 bases and J by 7 bases, with 8 bases between the two germline ends. Germline CDR1 reads MNHEY; CDR2 reads SVGAGI. The CDR3 totals 12 residues.

This rearrangement joins TRBV3-1 (or the pseudogene TRBV3-2) to TRBJ2-7; 9 bases align to TRBD2. The CDR3 totals 14 residues. The J segment lost 5 bases and the V segment lost 4 bases, leaving 6 bases of the junction unmatched. Per the germline V gene, CDR1 is LGHDT and CDR2 is YNNKEL (reference sequence). The CDR3 reads CASSLAGVINEQYF. The CDR3 nucleotides are TGTGCCAGCAGCCTAGCGGGAGTGATCAACGAGCAGTACTTC.

This chain uses TRBV3-1 (or the pseudogene TRBV3-2) with TRBJ2-2; 9 bases align to TRBD2. V lost 1 base and J lost 6; bases outside the gene matches: 9. Germline CDR1 reads LGHDT; CDR2 reads YNNKEL (reference sequence). This CDR3 has 17 amino acids. The CDR3 region is CASSQVSLAGRSGELFF. Written as DNA, the CDR3 is TGTGCCAGCAGCCAAGTGAGTCTAGCGGGAAGGTCCGGGGAGCTGTTTTTT.

V and J are TRBV18 and TRBJ2-3; D might be TRBD2 (5 bases). CDR1 is KGHSH, CDR2 LQKENI, per germline. The V end was cut by 4 bases, the J end by 6 bases, with 17 bases between. This CDR3 comprises 15 residues. CDR3 amino acids: CASSRLSGSGDTQYF. The CDR3 nucleotides read TGTGCCAGCTCACGTCTAAGCGGCTCGGGGGATACGCAGTATTTT.

The chain employs TRBV6-4 and TRBJ1-2; 7 bases match TRBD1. V lost 6 bases, J lost 5 bases, and 12 bases stayed unmatched. Germline V gene sequence: CDR1 MRHNA, CDR2 SNTAGT. This CDR3 has 15 residues. CDR3: CASRATGFGGYGYTF. CDR3 nucleotides: TGTGCCAGCAGAGCGACAGGGTTTGGGGGTTATGGCTACACCTTC.

This clone was seen only a few times. CDR3 nucleotide sequence: TGTGCCAGTAGTGGCGGGCGGTACGAGCAGTACTTC. This encodes CASSGGRYEQYF. J is TRBJ2-7 and V is TRBV19; TRBD2 might be the D (5 bases). The germline gives CDR1 LNHDA, CDR2 SQIVND (reference sequence). CDR3 length: 12 amino acids. V lost 5 bases and J 4 bases, leaving 9 bases between the germline ends.